The present T cell receptor (beta chain) was sequenced within a study of siplizumab effects on memory and regulatory T cells. Study conclusions and caveats: Alloreactive sequences that could be traced to unstimulated CD4+ memory cells showed a significant reduction under siplizumab. The suppressive capacity of proliferating Tregs from siplizumab cultures remained unconfirmed.

Concerning this clone: Its target is unknown.

Germline values: CDR1 SNHLY, CDR2 FYNNEI. The CDR3 runs 16 residues. V shed 10 bases, J shed 3 bases, and the junction held 12 bases outside the gene matches. The study assayed 75,000 to 100,000 TCR templates per sample. Here immunoSEQ multiplex PCR was the method, and the copy in TCRdb shows in-frame clones only, minus some. The top ten clones hold approximately 0.73% of a sample with about 110,000 clones, under 95% of them seen once. The clonotype was recovered from a human donor in good health. Sequenced: Tregs sorted from blood. The rearrangement links TRBV2 to TRBJ2-7, with TRBD2 matching over 13 bases. The CDR3 DNA sequence: TGTGCCACCAAGCCGGGACTAGCGGGATTAGTCTACGAGCAGTACTTC. As protein: CATKPGLAGLVYEQYF.